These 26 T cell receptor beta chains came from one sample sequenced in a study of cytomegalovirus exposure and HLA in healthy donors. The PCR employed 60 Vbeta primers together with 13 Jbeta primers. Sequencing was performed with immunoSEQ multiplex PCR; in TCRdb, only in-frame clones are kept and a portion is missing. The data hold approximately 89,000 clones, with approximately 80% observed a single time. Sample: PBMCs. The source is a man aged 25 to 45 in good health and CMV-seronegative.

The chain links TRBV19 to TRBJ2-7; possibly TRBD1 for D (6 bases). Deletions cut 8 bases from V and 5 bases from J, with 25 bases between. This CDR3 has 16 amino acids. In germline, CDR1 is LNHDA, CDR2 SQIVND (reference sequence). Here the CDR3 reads CASQSMGAGKFNEQYF. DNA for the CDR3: TGTGCCAGTCAATCGATGGGGGCAGGGAAGTTCAACGAGCAGTACTTC. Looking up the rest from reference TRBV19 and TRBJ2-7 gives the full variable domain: DGGITQSPKYLFRKEGQNVTLSCEQNLNHDAMYWYRQDPGQGLRLIYYSQIVNDFQKGDIAEGYSVSREKKESFPLTVTSAQKNPTAFYLCASQSMGAGKFNEQYFGPGTRLTVT.

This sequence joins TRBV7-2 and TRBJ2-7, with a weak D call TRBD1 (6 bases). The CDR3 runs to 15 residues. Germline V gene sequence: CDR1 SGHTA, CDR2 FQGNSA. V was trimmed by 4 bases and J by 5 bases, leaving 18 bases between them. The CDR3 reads CASSSGESRVNEQYF. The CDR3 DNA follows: TGTGCCAGCAGCTCAGGGGAAAGCAGGGTTAACGAGCAGTACTTC.

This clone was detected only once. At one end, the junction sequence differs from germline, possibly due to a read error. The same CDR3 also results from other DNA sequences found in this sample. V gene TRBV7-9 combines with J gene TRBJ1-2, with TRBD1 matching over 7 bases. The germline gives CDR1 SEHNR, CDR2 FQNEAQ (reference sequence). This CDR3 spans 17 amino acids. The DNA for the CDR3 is TGTGCCAGCAGCTTTGGGGGACAGACTGGACGAAACTATGGCTATACCTTC. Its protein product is CASSFGGQTGRNYGYTF.

The CDR3 bases are TGTGCCATCAGTGAGTATAACTTGAACACTGAAGCTTTCTTT. Its protein product is CAISEYNLNTEAFF. The chain links TRBV10-3 to TRBJ1-1; D not certain. Germline CDR1 reads ENHRY; CDR2 reads SYGVKD. The length of the CDR3 is 14 residues. The ends were cut back, 1 base at V and 0 bases at J, with 6 bases in the middle.

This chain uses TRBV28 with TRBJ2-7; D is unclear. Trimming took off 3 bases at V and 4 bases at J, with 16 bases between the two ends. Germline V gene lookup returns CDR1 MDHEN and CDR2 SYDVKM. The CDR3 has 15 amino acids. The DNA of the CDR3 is TGTGCCAGCAGTTTTACCCTAGAGACTCTTTACGAGCAGTACTTC. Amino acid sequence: CASSFTLETLYEQYF. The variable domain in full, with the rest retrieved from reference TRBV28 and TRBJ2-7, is DVKVTQSSRYLVKRTGEKVFLECVQDMDHENMFWYRQDPGLGLRLIYFSYDVKMKEKGDIPEGYSVSREKKERFSLILESASTNQTSMYLCASSFTLETLYEQYFGPGTRLTVT.

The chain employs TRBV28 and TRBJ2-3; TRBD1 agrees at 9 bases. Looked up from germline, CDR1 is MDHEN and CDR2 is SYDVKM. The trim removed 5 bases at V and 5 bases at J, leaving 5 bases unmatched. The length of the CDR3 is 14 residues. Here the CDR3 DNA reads TGTGCCAGCAGTACGGGGACAGGGTTAGATACGCAGTATTTT. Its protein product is CASSTGTGLDTQYF.

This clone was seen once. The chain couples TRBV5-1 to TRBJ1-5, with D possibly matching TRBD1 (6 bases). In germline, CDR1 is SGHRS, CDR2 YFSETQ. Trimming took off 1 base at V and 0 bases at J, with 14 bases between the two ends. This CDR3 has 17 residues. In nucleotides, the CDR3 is TGCGCCAGCAGCTTGTATCGACAGGAACATAGCAATCAGCCCCAGCATTTT. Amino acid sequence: CASSLYRQEHSNQPQHF.

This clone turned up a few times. CDR3: CASSIEGGRLNTEAFF. The CDR3 nucleotides read TGTGCCAGTAGTATTGAAGGGGGTAGACTGAACACTGAAGCTTTCTTT. V and J are TRBV19 and TRBJ1-1; D may be TRBD1 (6 bases). This CDR3 has 16 residues. Trimming left V 3 bases short and J 0 bases short, with 14 bases between. Germline V gene data show CDR1 as LNHDA and CDR2 as SQIVND (reference sequence).

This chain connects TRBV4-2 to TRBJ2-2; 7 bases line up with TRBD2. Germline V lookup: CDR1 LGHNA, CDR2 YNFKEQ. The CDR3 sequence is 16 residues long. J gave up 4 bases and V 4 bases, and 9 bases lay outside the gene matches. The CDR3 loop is CASSLTTSPSTGELFF. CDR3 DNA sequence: TGTGCCAGCAGCCTCACGACTAGCCCAAGCACCGGGGAGCTGTTTTTT.

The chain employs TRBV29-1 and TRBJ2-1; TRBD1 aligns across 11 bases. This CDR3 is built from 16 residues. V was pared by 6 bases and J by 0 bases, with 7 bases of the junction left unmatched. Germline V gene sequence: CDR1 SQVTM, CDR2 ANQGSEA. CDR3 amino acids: CSVAFGTGGSYNEQFF. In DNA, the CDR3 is TGCAGCGTCGCCTTTGGGACAGGGGGCTCCTACAATGAGCAGTTCTTC.

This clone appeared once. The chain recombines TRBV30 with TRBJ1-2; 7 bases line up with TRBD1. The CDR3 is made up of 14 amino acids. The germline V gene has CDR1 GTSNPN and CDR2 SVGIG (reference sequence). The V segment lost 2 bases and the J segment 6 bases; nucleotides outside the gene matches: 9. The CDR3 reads CAWSLPTGIDGYTF. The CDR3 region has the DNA TGTGCCTGGAGTTTACCGACAGGGATTGATGGCTACACCTTC.

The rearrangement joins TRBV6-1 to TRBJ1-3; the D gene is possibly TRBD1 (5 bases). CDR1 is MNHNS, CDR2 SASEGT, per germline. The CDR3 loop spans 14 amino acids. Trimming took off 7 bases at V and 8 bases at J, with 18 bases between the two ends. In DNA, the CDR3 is TGTGCCAGCATATCATCGACGCCGGGGGACACCATATATTTT. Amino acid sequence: CASISSTPGDTIYF.

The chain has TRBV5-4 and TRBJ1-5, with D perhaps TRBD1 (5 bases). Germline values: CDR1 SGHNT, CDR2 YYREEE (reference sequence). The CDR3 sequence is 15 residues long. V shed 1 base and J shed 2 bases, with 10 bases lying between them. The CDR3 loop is CASSLSREGNQPQHF. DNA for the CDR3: TGTGCCAGCAGCTTGTCCAGGGAGGGCAATCAGCCCCAGCATTTT. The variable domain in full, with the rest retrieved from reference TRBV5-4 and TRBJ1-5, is ETGVTQSPTHLIKTRGQQVTLRCSSQSGHNTVSWYQQALGQGPQFIFQYYREEENGRGNFPPRFSGLQFPNYSSELNVNALELDDSALYLCASSLSREGNQPQHFGDGTRLSIL.

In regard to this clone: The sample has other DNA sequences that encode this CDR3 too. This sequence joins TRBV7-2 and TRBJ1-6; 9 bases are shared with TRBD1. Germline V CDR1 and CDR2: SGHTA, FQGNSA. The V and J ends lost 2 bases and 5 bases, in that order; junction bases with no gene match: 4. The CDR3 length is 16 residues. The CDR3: CASSLRTGANNSPLHF. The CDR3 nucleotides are TGTGCCAGCAGCTTAAGGACAGGGGCGAATAATTCACCCCTCCACTTT.

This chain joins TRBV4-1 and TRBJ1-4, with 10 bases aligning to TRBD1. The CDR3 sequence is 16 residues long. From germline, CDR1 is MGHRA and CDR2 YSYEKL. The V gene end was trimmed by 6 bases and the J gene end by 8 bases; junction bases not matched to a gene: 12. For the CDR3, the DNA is TGCGCCAGCAGTCCCCGGGACAGGGGAGGGCGAGAAAAACTGTTTTTT. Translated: CASSPRDRGGREKLFF.

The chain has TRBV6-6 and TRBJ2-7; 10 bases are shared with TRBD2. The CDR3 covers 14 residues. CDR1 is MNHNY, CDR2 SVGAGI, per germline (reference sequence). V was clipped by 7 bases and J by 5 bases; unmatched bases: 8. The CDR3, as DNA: TGTGCCAGCACCCTAGCGGGAGTAAGTAACGAGCAGTACTTC. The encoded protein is CASTLAGVSNEQYF.

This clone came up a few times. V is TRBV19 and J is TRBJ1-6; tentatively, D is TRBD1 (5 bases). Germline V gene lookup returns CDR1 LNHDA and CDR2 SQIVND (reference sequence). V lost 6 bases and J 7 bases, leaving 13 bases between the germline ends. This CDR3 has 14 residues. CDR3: CASSTGSGNSPLHF. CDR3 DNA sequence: TGTGCCAGTAGCACAGGTTCAGGGAATTCACCCCTCCACTTT. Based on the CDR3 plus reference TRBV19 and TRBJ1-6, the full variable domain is DGGITQSPKYLFRKEGQNVTLSCEQNLNHDAMYWYRQDPGQGLRLIYYSQIVNDFQKGDIAEGYSVSREKKESFPLTVTSAQKNPTAFYLCASSTGSGNSPLHFGNGTRLTVT.

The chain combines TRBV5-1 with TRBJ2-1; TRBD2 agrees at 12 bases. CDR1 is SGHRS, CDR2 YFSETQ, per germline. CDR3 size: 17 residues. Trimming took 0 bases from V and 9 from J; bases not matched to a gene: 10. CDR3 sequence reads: CASSLALTSGGGGEQFF. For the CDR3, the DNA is TGCGCCAGCAGCTTGGCATTGACTAGCGGGGGAGGAGGTGAGCAGTTCTTC. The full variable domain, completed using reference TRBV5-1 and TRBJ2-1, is KAGVTQTPRYLIKTRGQQVTLSCSPISGHRSVSWYQQTPGQGLQFLFEYFSETQRNKGNFPGRFSGRQFSNSRSEMNVSTLELGDSALYLCASSLALTSGGGGEQFFGPGTRLTVL.

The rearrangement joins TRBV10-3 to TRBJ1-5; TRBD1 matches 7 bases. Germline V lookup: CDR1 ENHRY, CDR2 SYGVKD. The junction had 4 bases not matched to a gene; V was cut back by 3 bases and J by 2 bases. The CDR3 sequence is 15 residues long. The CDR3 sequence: CAISDRTGGNQPQHF. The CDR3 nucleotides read TGTGCCATCAGTGACCGGACAGGAGGCAATCAGCCCCAGCATTTT.

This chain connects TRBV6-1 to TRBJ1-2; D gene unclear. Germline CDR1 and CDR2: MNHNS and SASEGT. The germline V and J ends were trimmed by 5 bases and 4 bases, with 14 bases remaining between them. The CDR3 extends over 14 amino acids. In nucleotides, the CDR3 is TGTGCCAGCAGTTTAGGAGCATCCATCTATGGCTACACCTTC. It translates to CASSLGASIYGYTF.

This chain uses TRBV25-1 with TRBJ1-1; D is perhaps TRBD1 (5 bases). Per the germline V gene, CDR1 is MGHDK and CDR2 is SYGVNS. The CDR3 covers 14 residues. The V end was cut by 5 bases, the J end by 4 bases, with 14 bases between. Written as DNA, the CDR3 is TGTGCCAGCAGTTCTATGACAGTCGTCACTGAAGCTTTCTTT. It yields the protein CASSSMTVVTEAFF.

CDR3 bases: TGTGCCAGCAGATCCAGGGGGCTTGTTGAAGCTTTCTTT. It specifies CASRSRGLVEAFF. The genes are TRBV6-5 and TRBJ1-1; 8 bases line up with TRBD1. Germline trimming cut 6 bases from V and 7 bases from J; bases unmatched to any gene: 7. Per germline, CDR1 MNHEY and CDR2 SVGAGI. The CDR3 covers 13 residues.

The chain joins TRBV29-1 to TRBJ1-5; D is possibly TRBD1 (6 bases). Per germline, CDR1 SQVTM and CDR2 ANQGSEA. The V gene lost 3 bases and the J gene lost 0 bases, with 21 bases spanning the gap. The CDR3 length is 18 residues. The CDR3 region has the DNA TGCAGCGTTGACGGCCTAGGAATAGACAGGAATAGCAATCAGCCCCAGCATTTT. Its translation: CSVDGLGIDRNSNQPQHF.

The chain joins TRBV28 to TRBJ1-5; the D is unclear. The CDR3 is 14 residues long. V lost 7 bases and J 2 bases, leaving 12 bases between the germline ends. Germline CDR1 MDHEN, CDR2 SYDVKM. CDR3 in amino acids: CASTAGLRNQPQHF. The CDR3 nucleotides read TGTGCCAGCACCGCGGGGTTACGCAATCAGCCCCAGCATTTT. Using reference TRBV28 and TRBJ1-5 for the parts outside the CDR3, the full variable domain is DVKVTQSSRYLVKRTGEKVFLECVQDMDHENMFWYRQDPGLGLRLIYFSYDVKMKEKGDIPEGYSVSREKKERFSLILESASTNQTSMYLCASTAGLRNQPQHFGDGTRLSIL.

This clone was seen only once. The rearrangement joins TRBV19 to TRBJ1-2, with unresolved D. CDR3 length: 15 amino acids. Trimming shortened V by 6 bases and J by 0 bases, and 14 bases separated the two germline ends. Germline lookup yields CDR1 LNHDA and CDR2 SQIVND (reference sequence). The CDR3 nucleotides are TGTGCCAGTAGCCCCGCCGCCGGTGCTAACTATGGCTACACCTTC. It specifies CASSPAAGANYGYTF.

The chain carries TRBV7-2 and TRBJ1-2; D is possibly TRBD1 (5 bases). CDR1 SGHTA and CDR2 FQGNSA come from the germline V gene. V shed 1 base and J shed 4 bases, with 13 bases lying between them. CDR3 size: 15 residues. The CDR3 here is CASSLDWVTVYGYTF. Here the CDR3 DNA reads TGTGCCAGCAGCTTAGATTGGGTGACAGTCTATGGCTACACCTTC.